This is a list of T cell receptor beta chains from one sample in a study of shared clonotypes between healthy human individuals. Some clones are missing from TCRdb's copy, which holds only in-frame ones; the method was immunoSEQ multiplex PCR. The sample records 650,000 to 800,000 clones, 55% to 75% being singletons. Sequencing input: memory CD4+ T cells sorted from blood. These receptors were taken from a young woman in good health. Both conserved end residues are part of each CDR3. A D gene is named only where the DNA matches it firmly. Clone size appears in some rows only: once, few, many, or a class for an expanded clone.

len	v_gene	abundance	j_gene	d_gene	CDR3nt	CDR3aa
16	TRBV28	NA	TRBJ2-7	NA	TGTGCCAGCAGTGGACCCTTCGGGGCGGGTGCATACGAGCAGTACTTC	CASSGPFGAGAYEQYF
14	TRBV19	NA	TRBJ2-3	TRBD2	TGTGCCAGTAGCACACTAGCGGCCACAGATACGCAGTATTTT	CASSTLAATDTQYF
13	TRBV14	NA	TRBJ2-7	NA	TGTGCCAGCCACTTGGAGGGCCTTTACGAGCAGTACTTC	CASHLEGLYEQYF
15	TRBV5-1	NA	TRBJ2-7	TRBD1	TGCGCCAGCAGCTTGGTGGCAGGGGGCTTCGACGAGCAGTACTTC	CASSLVAGGFDEQYF
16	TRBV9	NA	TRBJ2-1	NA	TGTGCCAGCAGTCAGGACCCGAGGAGCTCCTACAATGAGCAGTTCTTC	CASSQDPRSSYNEQFF
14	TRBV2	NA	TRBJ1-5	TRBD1	TGTGCCAGCAGTCGAACAGGGGGTAATCAGCCCCAGCATTTT	CASSRTGGNQPQHF
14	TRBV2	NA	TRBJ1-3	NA	TGTGCCAGCGGGGGGTACAACTCTGGAAACACCATATATTTT	CASGGYNSGNTIYF
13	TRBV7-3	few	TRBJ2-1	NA	TGTGCCAGCAGCTTGACGGACTACAATGAGCAGTTCTTC	CASSLTDYNEQFF
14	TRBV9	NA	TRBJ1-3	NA	TGTGCCAGCAGCGTAGCTGGGGCTGGAAACACCATATATTTT	CASSVAGAGNTIYF
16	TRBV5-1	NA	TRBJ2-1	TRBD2	TGCGCCAGCAGCCTTCCGGGACTAGCGGGAGGACTGGAGCAGTTCTTC	CASSLPGLAGGLEQFF
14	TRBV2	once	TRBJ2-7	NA	TGTGCCAGCAGTCTTCTTGTCCAGGGTCACGAGCAGTACTTC	CASSLLVQGHEQYF
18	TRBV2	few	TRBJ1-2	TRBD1	TGTGCCAGCAGATCAATCCGGGACAGAACCGTCAGCAACTATGGCTACACCTTC	CASRSIRDRTVSNYGYTF
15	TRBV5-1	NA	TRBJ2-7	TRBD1	TGCGCCAGCAGCTTGGCCTGGACAGGCCAAGACGAGCAGTACTTC	CASSLAWTGQDEQYF
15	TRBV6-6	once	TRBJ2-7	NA	TGTGCCAGCAGTTACTCGTGGTCGGGAACTCCCAAGCAGTACTTC	CASSYSWSGTPKQYF
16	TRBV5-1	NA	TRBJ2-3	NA	TGCGCCAGCAGCAAACTTTGGCAGCCGGGGGCAGATACGCAGTATTTT	CASSKLWQPGADTQYF
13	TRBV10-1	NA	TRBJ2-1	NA	TGCGCCAGCAGTGGCGAAGGGGGGAATGAGCAGTTCTTC	CASSGEGGNEQFF
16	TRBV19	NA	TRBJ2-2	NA	TGTGCCAGTAGACTACGACATCTGCAGAACACCGGGGAGCTGTTTTTT	CASRLRHLQNTGELFF
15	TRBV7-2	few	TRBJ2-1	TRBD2	TGTGCCAGCCAACGAATGGCTAGCGGTTACAATGAGCAGTTCTTC	CASQRMASGYNEQFF
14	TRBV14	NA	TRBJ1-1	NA	TGTGCCAGCAGACGTATGGGGGAGAACACTGAAGCTTTCTTT	CASRRMGENTEAFF
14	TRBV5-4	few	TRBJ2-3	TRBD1	TGTGCCAGCAGCTTGTTCCAGGGGGCAGATACGCAGTATTTT	CASSLFQGADTQYF
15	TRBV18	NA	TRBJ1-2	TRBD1	TGTGCCAGCTCACCACCTGGGACAGATTATTTTGGCTACACCTTC	CASSPPGTDYFGYTF
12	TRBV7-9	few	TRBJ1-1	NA	TGTGCCAGCAGCTTCCCACGTCCTGAAGCTTTCTTT	CASSFPRPEAFF
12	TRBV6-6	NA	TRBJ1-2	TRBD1	TGTGCCAGCCGGCCTAGGGGGCGAGGCTACACCTTC	CASRPRGRGYTF
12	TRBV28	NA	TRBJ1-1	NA	TGTGCCAGCAGTTCCCGGGGCACTGAAGCTTTCTTT	CASSSRGTEAFF
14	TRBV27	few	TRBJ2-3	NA	TGTGCCAGCAGTTTACAGGGGAAGACAGATACGCAGTATTTT	CASSLQGKTDTQYF
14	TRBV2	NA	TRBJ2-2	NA	TGTGCCAGCAGTGGTTACCGATCCACCGGGGAGCTGTTTTTT	CASSGYRSTGELFF
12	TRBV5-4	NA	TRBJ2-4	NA	TGTGCCAGCAGCTTGGATCGGGGCATTCAGTACTTC	CASSLDRGIQYF
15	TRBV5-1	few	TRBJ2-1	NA	TGCGCCAGCAGCTTGGCCCGAGGGAGCTACAATGAGCAGTTCTTC	CASSLARGSYNEQFF
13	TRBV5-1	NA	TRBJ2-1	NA	TGCGCCAGCAGCTCCCTAGGGGCGTTTGAGCAGTTCTTC	CASSSLGAFEQFF
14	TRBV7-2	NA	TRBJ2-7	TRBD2	TGTGCCAGCAGCTCGACCGGGACTACCGTAGAGCAGTACTTC	CASSSTGTTVEQYF
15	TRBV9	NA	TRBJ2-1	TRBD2	TGTGCCAGCAGCGTAGTAGCGGGAGGGTACAATGAGCAGTTCTTC	CASSVVAGGYNEQFF
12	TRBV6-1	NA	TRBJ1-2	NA	TGTGCCAGCAGAGACAGGAACTATGGCTACACCTTC	CASRDRNYGYTF
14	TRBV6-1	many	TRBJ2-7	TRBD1	TGTGCCAGCAGCAAGGGGGACAGTGACTACGAGCAGTACTTC	CASSKGDSDYEQYF
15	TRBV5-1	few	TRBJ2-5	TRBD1	TGCGCCAGCAGCTTGGGAGACAGGGACCGAGAGACCCAGTACTTC	CASSLGDRDRETQYF
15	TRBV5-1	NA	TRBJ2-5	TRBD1	TGCGCCAGCAGCTTGGATGCACAGGGGTGGGAGACCCAGTACTTC	CASSLDAQGWETQYF
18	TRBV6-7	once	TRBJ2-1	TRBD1	TGTGCCAGCAGTTACTCGAAGGACAGGCTAAATCACTACAATGAGCAGTTCTTC	CASSYSKDRLNHYNEQFF
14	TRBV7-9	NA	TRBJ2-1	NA	TGTGCCAGCAGCTTAGGGGTCTCCAACAATGAGCAGTTCTTC	CASSLGVSNNEQFF
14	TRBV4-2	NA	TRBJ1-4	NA	TGTGCCAGCAGCCAAGGGGGGCAGGATGAAAAACTGTTTTTT	CASSQGGQDEKLFF
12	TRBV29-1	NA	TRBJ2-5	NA	TGCAGCGTCGAATTTGGGGGGGAGACCCAGTACTTC	CSVEFGGETQYF
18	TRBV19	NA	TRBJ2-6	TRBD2	TGTGCCAGTACCTTAACCGGGGCTAGCGGGAGCGGGGCCAACGTCCTGACTTTC	CASTLTGASGSGANVLTF
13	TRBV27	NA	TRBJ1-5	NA	TGTGCCAGCAGTTCTCCCAAGAGACAGCCCCAGCATTTT	CASSSPKRQPQHF
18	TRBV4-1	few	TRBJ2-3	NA	TGCGCCAGCAGCCAAGATAGGGGGAGGGCCGATAGCACAGATACGCAGTATTTT	CASSQDRGRADSTDTQYF
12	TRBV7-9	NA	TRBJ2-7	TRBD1	TGTGCCAGCAGCCCGACAGGGATTGAGCAGTACTTC	CASSPTGIEQYF
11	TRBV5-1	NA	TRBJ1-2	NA	TGCGCCAGCAGCCTCGAACGAGGCTACACCTTC	CASSLERGYTF
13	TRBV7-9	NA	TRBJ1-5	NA	TGTGCCAGCTCAGAGGCGGGGAATCAGCCCCAGCATTTT	CASSEAGNQPQHF
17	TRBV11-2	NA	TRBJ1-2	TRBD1	TGTGCCAGCAGCACGAGGACAGGGGGAAGCGCTAACTATGGCTACACCTTC	CASSTRTGGSANYGYTF
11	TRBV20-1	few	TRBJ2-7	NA	TGCAGTGCCACTGACCTCTACGAGCAGTACTTC	CSATDLYEQYF
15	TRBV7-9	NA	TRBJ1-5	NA	TGTGCCAGCAGCCCCCATGGGGGGTCTAATCAGCCCCAGCATTTT	CASSPHGGSNQPQHF
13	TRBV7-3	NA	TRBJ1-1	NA	TGTGCCAGCAGCAGGGGTCCGAACACTGAAGCTTTCTTT	CASSRGPNTEAFF
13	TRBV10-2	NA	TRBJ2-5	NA	TGCGCCAGCAGTGAGGCGGTGGGTGAGACCCAGTACTTC	CASSEAVGETQYF
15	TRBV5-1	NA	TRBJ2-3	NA	TGCGCCAGCAGCCTGACACAGGGTTCAATCGATACGCAGTATTTT	CASSLTQGSIDTQYF
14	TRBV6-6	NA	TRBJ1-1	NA	TGTGCCAGCAGTTACTCCACAGTGAACACTGAAGCTTTCTTT	CASSYSTVNTEAFF
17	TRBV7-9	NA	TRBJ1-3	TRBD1	TGTGCCAGCAGCTTGGGGACAGGGATCGGCTCTGGAAACACCATATATTTT	CASSLGTGIGSGNTIYF
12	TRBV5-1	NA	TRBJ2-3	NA	TGCGCCAGCAGCGCCAAGGGGGATACGCAGTATTTT	CASSAKGDTQYF
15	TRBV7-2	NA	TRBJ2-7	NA	TGTGCCAGCAGCTTAGGGGGGACGGGTTTCTACGAGCAGTACTTC	CASSLGGTGFYEQYF